A single sample gave rise to the 20 T cell receptor beta chains below, sequenced in a study of control samples from healthy donors and cancer patients (dated by TCRdb to 2019 to 2021). The protocol used for the library was the immunoSEQ multiplex PCR assay. Not all clones reach the TCRdb copy of this immuneACCESS table, which keeps in-frame sequences only. Checked studies attribute under half of the gap to unresolved V genes and leave the rest unexplained. The sample has 100,000 to 150,000 clones on record, around nine tenths of them singletons. Around 8.7% of the sample is held by the ten biggest clonotypes. Material for sequencing was blood. All receptors come from a man between 35 and 55 years old in good health.

J is TRBJ1-2 and V is TRBV29-1; D gene uncertain. The CDR3 loop spans 13 amino acids. CDR1 and CDR2 from the germline V gene are SQVTM and ANQGSEA. V lost 1 base and J 6 bases, leaving 12 bases between the germline ends. The CDR3 region has the DNA TGCAGCGTTGAAGCCCCCGATAAGAATGGCTACACCTTC. It is translated as CSVEAPDKNGYTF. The whole variable domain, filled in from reference TRBV29-1 and TRBJ1-2, reads SAVISQKPSRDICQRGTSLTIQCQVDSQVTMMFWYRQQPGQSLTLIATANQGSEATYESGFVIDKFPISRPNLTFSTLTVSNMSPEDSSIYLCSVEAPDKNGYTFGSGTRLTVV.

The chain is built from TRBV20-1 and TRBJ1-1; TRBD1 is a possible D gene (5 bases). The CDR3 spans 13 residues. The germline CDR1 and CDR2 sequences are DFQATT and SNEGSKA (reference sequence). The V end was cut by 3 bases, the J end by 0 bases, with 8 bases between. CDR3 sequence: CSASTGMNTEAFF. The CDR3, as DNA: TGCAGTGCTAGTACAGGAATGAACACTGAAGCTTTCTTT.

The chain links TRBV5-6 to TRBJ2-7, with unresolved D. This CDR3 spans 14 amino acids. Trimming stripped 5 bases from V and 7 bases from J, with 19 bases between. Germline CDR1 is SGHDT and CDR2 is YYEEEE. The DNA of the CDR3 is TGTGCCAGCAGATTCCTGACGAGTTCCCGGGAGCAGTACTTC. Translation: CASRFLTSSREQYF.

V and J are TRBV4-1 and TRBJ1-2; D possibly corresponds to TRBD1 (5 bases). The CDR3 is 16 residues long. In germline, CDR1 is MGHRA, CDR2 YSYEKL. Trimming removed 0 bases at V and 4 bases at J, with 15 bases between. The CDR3 protein is CASSQEVGGRIYGYTF. The CDR3 DNA reads as TGCGCCAGCAGCCAAGAAGTGGGGGGGAGGATCTATGGCTACACCTTC.

The chain has TRBV6-4 and TRBJ2-3; 8 bases are shared with TRBD2. The length of the CDR3 is 14 residues. Trimming took 4 bases from V and 1 from J; bases not matched to a gene: 1. Germline V lookup: CDR1 MRHNA, CDR2 SNTAGT. CDR3 nucleotides: TGTGCCAGCAGTGGTAGCGGGGGCACAGATACGCAGTATTTT. As protein: CASSGSGGTDTQYF.

The chain is built from TRBV5-6 and TRBJ2-1; possible D gene TRBD2, 6 bases. The CDR3 extends over 17 amino acids. The V gene's germline CDR1 is SGHDT and CDR2 YYEEEE. Trimming cost V 1 base and J 4 bases, with 18 bases left between them. The CDR3: CASSLSRGSGNYNEQFF. CDR3 in DNA: TGTGCCAGCAGCTTGTCCCGGGGGTCGGGGAATTACAATGAGCAGTTCTTC.

This chain links TRBV4-3 with TRBJ2-7, with D hard to call. This CDR3 contains 14 residues. Germline lookup yields CDR1 LGHNA and CDR2 YSLEER. V dropped 3 bases and J dropped 6 bases, with 15 bases sitting between them. CDR3 sequence (DNA): TGCGCCAGCAGCCAGACCTTCCCGGTTGGCGAGCAGTACTTC. Translating it yields CASSQTFPVGEQYF.

The chain joins TRBV12-3 or TRBV12-4 to TRBJ1-1; the match to TRBD1 covers 11 bases. Trimming at V came to 3 bases and at J to 10 bases, leaving 4 bases not matched to a gene. This CDR3 comprises 13 residues. CDR3 protein: CASSLDRGHGAFF. The CDR3 coding sequence is TGTGCCAGCAGTTTGGACAGGGGGCATGGAGCTTTCTTT.

The chain joins TRBV10-3 to TRBJ1-1; D possibly corresponds to TRBD1 (5 bases). The CDR3 contains 11 residues. Trimming removed 2 bases from V and 7 bases from J, with 5 bases in between. CDR1 and CDR2 (germline): ENHRY, SYGVKD. The CDR3 reads CAISEQGEAFF. In DNA, the CDR3 is TGTGCCATCAGTGAGCAGGGTGAAGCTTTCTTT.

V is TRBV30 and J is TRBJ2-3, with D uncertain. This CDR3 comprises 10 residues. Looked up from germline, CDR1 is GTSNPN and CDR2 is SVGIG (reference sequence). Trimming left V 8 bases short and J 6 bases short, with 9 bases between. The CDR3: CAGQRDTQYF. The CDR3 nucleotides read TGTGCCGGCCAGAGGGATACGCAGTATTTT.

The genes are TRBV30 and TRBJ2-2; D is ambiguous. Germline CDR1 GTSNPN, CDR2 SVGIG (reference sequence). V lost 0 bases, J lost 3 bases, and 8 bases lay in between. This CDR3 is 14 amino acids long. CDR3 in DNA: TGTGCCTGGAGTGTATTTTTAGACACCGGGGAGCTGTTTTTT. Residues: CAWSVFLDTGELFF.

The table lists this clone with a few counts. This chain connects TRBV24-1 to TRBJ2-7; TRBD2 might be the D (6 bases). CDR1 and CDR2 (germline): KGHDR, SFDVKD. V lost 1 base to trimming and J lost 5 bases, with 8 bases between them. CDR3 size: 13 residues. CDR3 residues: CATSDLPGDEQYF. CDR3 sequence (DNA): TGTGCCACCAGTGATTTACCGGGAGACGAGCAGTACTTC.

This rearrangement joins TRBV13 to TRBJ2-7, with 8 positions matching TRBD1. Trimming removed 5 bases from V and 3 bases from J; junction bases left unmatched: 3. Germline assignment: CDR1 PRHDT and CDR2 FYEKMQ (reference sequence). The CDR3 is 13 residues long. The CDR3 is CASSQQGGYEQYF. The CDR3 bases are TGTGCCAGCAGCCAACAGGGGGGCTACGAGCAGTACTTC.

The chain has TRBV18 and TRBJ1-2; tentatively, D is TRBD1 (6 bases). Germline loops: CDR1 KGHSH, CDR2 LQKENI. Trimming removed 3 bases from V and 4 bases from J, with 18 bases in between. This CDR3 spans 16 amino acids. The CDR3 sequence: CASSPGGGGYLYGYTF. DNA for the CDR3: TGTGCCAGCTCACCTGGCGGGGGCGGCTACCTCTATGGCTACACCTTC.

This clone was seen a single time. CDR3 in amino acids: CAISALLRDGTGELFF. The CDR3 DNA sequence: TGTGCCATCAGTGCCCTACTTCGAGATGGCACCGGGGAGCTGTTTTTT. The chain couples TRBV10-3 to TRBJ2-2; D unclear. V dropped 4 bases and J dropped 4 bases, with 16 bases sitting between them. Germline CDR1 and CDR2: ENHRY and SYGVKD. The CDR3 is made up of 16 amino acids.

As regards this clone: The sample contains more than one DNA sequence encoding this CDR3. The chain recombines TRBV9 with TRBJ1-2, with D hard to call. Germline V gene lookup returns CDR1 SGDLS and CDR2 YYNGEE. Trimming removed 0 bases from V and 0 bases from J, with 6 bases in between. The CDR3 length is 14 residues. This chain's CDR3 is CASSVGGSNYGYTF. Here the CDR3 DNA reads TGTGCCAGCAGCGTAGGGGGATCTAACTATGGCTACACCTTC.

The chain joins TRBV12-3 or TRBV12-4 to TRBJ1-5, with D perhaps matching TRBD1 (5 bases). CDR3 size: 13 residues. Trimming left V 1 base short and J 8 bases short, with 9 bases between. CDR3 nucleotides: TGTGCCAGCAGTTTAGGGGGGAGAGAGCCCCAGCATTTT. Translating it yields CASSLGGREPQHF.

The chain has TRBV9 and TRBJ1-2; TRBD1 agrees at 9 bases. V was pared by 3 bases and J by 5 bases, with 8 bases of the junction left unmatched. The CDR3 has 15 residues. Germline V gene lookup returns CDR1 SGDLS and CDR2 YYNGEE. CDR3 amino acids: CASSATGTGIYGYTF. CDR3 DNA sequence: TGTGCCAGCAGCGCTACCGGGACAGGGATTTATGGCTACACCTTC.

The genes are TRBV10-3 and TRBJ1-1; no clear D gene. Germline V gene lookup returns CDR1 ENHRY and CDR2 SYGVKD. This CDR3 is built from 13 residues. V was cut by 6 bases and J by 1 base, with 9 bases left in between. CDR3 in amino acids: CAIRGGRNTEAFF. The CDR3 DNA is TGTGCCATCAGAGGCGGGAGGAACACTGAAGCTTTCTTT.

This clone came up once. The rearrangement joins TRBV12-3 or TRBV12-4 to TRBJ1-1; D unresolved. The CDR3 has 11 amino acids. Deletions cut 2 bases from V and 10 bases from J, with 8 bases between. The CDR3 region is CASSLRVPAFF. CDR3 sequence (DNA): TGTGCCAGCAGTTTACGGGTCCCAGCTTTCTTT.